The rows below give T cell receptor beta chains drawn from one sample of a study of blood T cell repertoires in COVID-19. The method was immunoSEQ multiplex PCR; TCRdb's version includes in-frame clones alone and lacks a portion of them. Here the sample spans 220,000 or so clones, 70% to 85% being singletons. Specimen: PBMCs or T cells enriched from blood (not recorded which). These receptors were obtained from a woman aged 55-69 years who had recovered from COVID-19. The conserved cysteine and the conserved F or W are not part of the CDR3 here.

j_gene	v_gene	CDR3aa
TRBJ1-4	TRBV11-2	ASSLVGFPNEKLF
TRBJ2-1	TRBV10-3	AIAQGWGEQF
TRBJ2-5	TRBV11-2	ASSSVDSPWETQY
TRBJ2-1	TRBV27	ASHMERVSYNEQF
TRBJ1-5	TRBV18	ASSPGRQGSNQPQH
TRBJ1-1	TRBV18	ASSGGGLGTEAF
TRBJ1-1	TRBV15	ATSRGRTAGEAF
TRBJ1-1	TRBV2	ASSEPREDTEAF
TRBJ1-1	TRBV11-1	ASSPRGGGNTEAF
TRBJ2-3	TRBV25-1	ASTGMDTQY
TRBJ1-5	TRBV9	ASSPSMGGWSNQPQH
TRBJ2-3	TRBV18	ASSPTSTDTQY
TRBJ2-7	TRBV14	ASSHLGGGRTYEQY
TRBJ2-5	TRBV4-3	ASSQEWGGMETQY
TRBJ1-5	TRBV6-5	ASTKMRGNQPQH
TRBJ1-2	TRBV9	ASSVDRVEGYT
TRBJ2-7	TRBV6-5	ATGIGQGTYEQY
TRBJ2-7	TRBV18	ASSRPGQGEYEQY
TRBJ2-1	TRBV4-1	ASSQETTSGGSHGSYNEQF
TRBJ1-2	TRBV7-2	ASSLGSGTVYGYT
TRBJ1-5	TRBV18	ASSADRARSQPQH
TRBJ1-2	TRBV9	ASSVSGGIYGYT
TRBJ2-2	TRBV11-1	ASSFTGVLNTGELF
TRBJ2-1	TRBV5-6	ASSLGLGATYNEQF
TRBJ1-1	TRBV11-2	ASSFTGSSTEAF
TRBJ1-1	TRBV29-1	SARGFGTEAF
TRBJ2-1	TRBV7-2	ASSLAVAGGYNEQF
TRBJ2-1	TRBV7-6	ASSLKPPGLAGTNEQF
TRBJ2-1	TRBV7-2	ASSFRGSELYNEQF
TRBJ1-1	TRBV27	ASSTGVNTEAF
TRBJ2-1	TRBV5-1	ASSKKRDRGGSEQF
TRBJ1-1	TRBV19	ASTTTGTTEAF
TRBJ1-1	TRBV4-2	ASSQDPHGGTEAF
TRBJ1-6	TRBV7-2	ASSFTSGSNSPLH
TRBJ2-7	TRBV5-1	ASSLGPGREDYEQY
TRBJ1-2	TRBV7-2	ASSLATGDGYT
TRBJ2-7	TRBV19	ASSIRGRSSIDSYEQY
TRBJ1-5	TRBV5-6	ASSLGVNQPQH
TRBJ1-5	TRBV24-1	ATSDSRTGVNQPQH
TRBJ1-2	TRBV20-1	SASRDRFHT
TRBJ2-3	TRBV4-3	ASSQDWSNYYTQY
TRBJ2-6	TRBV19	ASSIGRTGGANVLT
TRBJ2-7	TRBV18	ASSPKGLSYEQY
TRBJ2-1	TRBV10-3	AISGTSVGEQF
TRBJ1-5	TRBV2	ASSRQGAEEPQH
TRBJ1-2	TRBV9	ASSVWGRGWYGYT
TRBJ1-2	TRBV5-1	ASSLSPGIYGYT
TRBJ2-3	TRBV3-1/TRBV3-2	ASSPSSGTLTDTQY
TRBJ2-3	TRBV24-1	ATSDQPGQGKSTDTQY
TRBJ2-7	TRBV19	ASRGTPSYEQY
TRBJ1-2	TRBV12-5	ASGSPDRVHGYT
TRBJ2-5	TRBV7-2	ASSLALAGTQY
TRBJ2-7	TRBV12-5	ASGLVPSQGGEQY
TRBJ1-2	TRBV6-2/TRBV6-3	ASSRRDRGSQGGYT
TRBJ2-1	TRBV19	ASSSGTSGPNEQF
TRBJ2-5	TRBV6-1	ASSEVTWIAGAGSETQY